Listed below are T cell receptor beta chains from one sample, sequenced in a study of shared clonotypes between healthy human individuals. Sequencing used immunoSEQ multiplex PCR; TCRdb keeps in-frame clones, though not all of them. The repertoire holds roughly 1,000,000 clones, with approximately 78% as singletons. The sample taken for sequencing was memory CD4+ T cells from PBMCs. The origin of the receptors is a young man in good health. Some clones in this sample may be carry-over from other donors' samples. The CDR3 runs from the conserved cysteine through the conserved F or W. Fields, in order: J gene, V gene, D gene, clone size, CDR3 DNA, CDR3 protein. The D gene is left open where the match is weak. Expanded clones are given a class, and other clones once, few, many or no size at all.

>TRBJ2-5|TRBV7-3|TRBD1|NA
TGTGCCAGCAGCACCAACAGGGGACCCCAAGAGACCCAGTACTTC
CASSTNRGPQETQYF
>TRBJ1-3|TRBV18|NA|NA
TGTGCCAGCTCACCGGGCGGAGGGCGATCTGGAAACACCATATATTTT
CASSPGGGRSGNTIYF
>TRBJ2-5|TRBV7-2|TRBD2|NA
TGTGCCAGCAGCCTACTAGCGGGAAGGGGAGAGACCCAGTACTTC
CASSLLAGRGETQYF
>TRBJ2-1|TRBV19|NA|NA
TGTGCCAGTAGTATAGGACGGATTTACAATGAGCAGTTCTTC
CASSIGRIYNEQFF
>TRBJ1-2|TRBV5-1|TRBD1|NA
TGCGCCAGCAGCCCAGGGACAGGGGGCTTTGGCTACACCTTC
CASSPGTGGFGYTF
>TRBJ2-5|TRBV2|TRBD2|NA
TGTGCCAGCAGTGATCAACTAGCGGGAGCTGAGACCCAGTACTTC
CASSDQLAGAETQYF
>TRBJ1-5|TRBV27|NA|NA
TGTGCCAGCAGTCCTCCCCCTCTGGGTCAGCCCCAGCATTTT
CASSPPPLGQPQHF
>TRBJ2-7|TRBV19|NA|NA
TGTGCCAGTAGTATGGGACCCACCTACGAGCAGTACTTC
CASSMGPTYEQYF
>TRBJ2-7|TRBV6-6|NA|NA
TGTGCCAGCAGCCCCCGCGACGAGCAGTACTTC
CASSPRDEQYF
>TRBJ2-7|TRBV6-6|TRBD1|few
TGTGCCAGCAGAGGGACAGGGGACTACGAGCAGTACTTC
CASRGTGDYEQYF
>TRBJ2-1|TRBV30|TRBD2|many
TGTGCCTGGAGTGTACGCGGGAGCGAGCAGTTCTTC
CAWSVRGSEQFF
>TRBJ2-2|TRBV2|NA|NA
TGTGCCAGCAGTGGGGGTCCGTTGCGGGAACACACCGGGGAGCTGTTTTTT
CASSGGPLREHTGELFF
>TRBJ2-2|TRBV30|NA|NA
TGTGCCTGGACCGGGGACGCAGGGGAGCTGTTTTTT
CAWTGDAGELFF
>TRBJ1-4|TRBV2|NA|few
TGTGCCAGCAGTCCGGCAGGGACAACTAATGAAAAACTGTTTTTT
CASSPAGTTNEKLFF
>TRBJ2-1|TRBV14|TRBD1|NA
TGTGCCAGCAGCCATTACAGGGGGGCCCTCTACAATGAGCAGTTCTTC
CASSHYRGALYNEQFF
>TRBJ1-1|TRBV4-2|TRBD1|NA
TGTGCCAGCAGCCAAGCAGGGGGCAGTGGAGCTTTCTTT
CASSQAGGSGAFF
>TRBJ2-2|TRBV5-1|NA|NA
TGCGCCAGCAGCGAACAGGGTTTTGGGGGCCCCGGGGAGCTGTTTTTT
CASSEQGFGGPGELFF
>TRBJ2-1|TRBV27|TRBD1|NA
TGTGCCAGCAGTTTCTGGGGGACAGGGATCAATGAGCAGTTCTTC
CASSFWGTGINEQFF
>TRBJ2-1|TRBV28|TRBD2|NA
TGTGCCAGCAGTTCATTAGCGGGAGGGAGCTCCTACAATGAGCAGTTCTTC
CASSSLAGGSSYNEQFF
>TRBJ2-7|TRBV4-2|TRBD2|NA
TGTGCCAGCAGCCAAGCCACTAGCGGGGGCAACTACGAGCAGTACTTC
CASSQATSGGNYEQYF